A single sample is the source of the 3 T cell receptor beta chains below, sequenced in a study of shared T cell receptors in the human thymus. This table comes from immunoSEQ multiplex PCR, and its TCRdb copy is limited to in-frame clones, with some not included. Of about 380,000 clones listed, around 93% are singletons. Material for sequencing was thymocytes. Every receptor here comes from a human donor.

CDR3 nucleotides: TGTGCCACTGCCAGGAGAGGGGCGGAGGAGCAGTACTTC. Amino acids: CATARRGAEEQYF. The chain carries TRBV19 and TRBJ2-7; tentatively, D is TRBD1 or TRBD2 (5 bases each). Deletions cut 10 bases from V and 7 bases from J, with 20 bases between. CDR3 length equals 13 residues. CDR1 LNHDA and CDR2 SQIVND come from the germline V gene (reference sequence).

This clone has a single count. The chain couples TRBV7-2 to TRBJ2-7; maybe TRBD2 (5 bases). The CDR3 contains 14 residues. Germline lookup yields CDR1 SGHTA and CDR2 FQGNSA. V dropped 5 bases and J dropped 3 bases, with 14 bases sitting between them. This CDR3 reads CASSVREGYYEQYF. CDR3 DNA: TGTGCCAGCAGCGTAAGAGAGGGCTACTACGAGCAGTACTTC.

V gene TRBV25-1 combines with J gene TRBJ2-7, with unresolved D. The germline V gene has CDR1 MGHDK and CDR2 SYGVNS. The CDR3 covers 14 residues. Between the trimmed V and J ends, which lost 2 bases and 2 bases, there was a span of 10 bases. The chain's CDR3 is CASSEVVDTYEQYF. CDR3 in DNA: TGTGCCAGCAGTGAAGTGGTCGATACCTACGAGCAGTACTTC.